The source of this T cell receptor beta chain is a study of blood T cell repertoires in COVID-19. Study background: There were acute and convalescent COVID-19 samples, and they came from the United States, Italy and Spain. T cells, B-cell-depleted T cells, or PBMCs provided the cDNA or gDNA that served as material.

Germline lookup yields CDR1 KGHSH and CDR2 LQKENI. The V gene end was trimmed by 2 bases and the J gene end by 4 bases; junction bases not matched to a gene: 1. The CDR3 consists of 15 residues. In the source study's methods: Reference gene primer amplification gave estimated nucleated cell counts. Assay: immunoSEQ multiplex PCR; the TCRdb copy retains only in-frame clones and omits some. Clonal size and the V and J genes are those of that table, whereas D and trimming came from the DNA. Seen here are about 160,000 clones, about 80% observed once, and the top ten hold 7% to 10%. V gene TRBV18 combines with J gene TRBJ2-1; 11 bases line up with TRBD1. This TCR was sampled from a man in his fifties or sixties with acute or convalescent COVID-19. Sequenced: peripheral blood. CDR3 sequence reads: CASSPGQGAYNEQFF. The CDR3 DNA reads TGTGCCAGCTCACCAGGACAGGGGGCATACAATGAGCAGTTCTTC.